This T cell receptor (beta chain) was captured by sequencing in a study of T cells in tuberculosis. Overall study context: A South African cohort included IGRA-negative adolescents, latently infected IGRA-positive adolescents and adults with active tuberculosis.

Measured with immunoSEQ multiplex PCR; TCRdb has only the in-frame clones, and not every one. The table has about 31,000 clones, 97% seen once; the top ten hold 6.2%. J was trimmed by 6 bases and V by 0 bases; bases with no gene match: 4. The CDR3 has 14 amino acids. Germline CDR1 SGHRS, CDR2 YFSETQ. Details on this clone: Its antigen is not identified.

General study results and limits: Samples were chosen by availability of cryopreserved specimens. Active tuberculosis TCR-alpha repertoires lay closer to GMM-specific TCRs than IGRA-negative controls, suggesting clonal expansion. Using the GMM-specific repertoire gave 85% to 90% accuracy versus 70% with motifs.

The genes are TRBV5-1 and TRBJ1-2; TRBD1 matches 8 bases. Sequencing input: PBMCs. The clonotype originates from a donor aged 10 to 29 with latent tuberculosis or without tuberculosis infection. The CDR3 region is CASSLGGTGDGYTF. Here the CDR3 DNA reads TGCGCCAGCAGCTTGGGGGGGACAGGAGATGGCTACACCTTC.